What follows is one TCR beta chain and its context. Its matching antigen is unknown. Produced via immunoSEQ multiplex PCR; TCRdb's table is partial and in-frame only. Altogether about 64,000 clones are present, around 94% being singletons, with the ten largest covering approximately 8%. The record originates from a study of PD-1 blockade in classical Hodgkin lymphoma. Study-wide results and caveats: Significantly greater TCR diversity emerged by C4D1 in CD4+ cells but not CD8+ cells.

Time point described: cycle 4 day 1 (C4D1), after less than 7 weeks of nivolumab. All trial patients relapsed after autologous stem cell transplantation. Germline CDR1 reads SQVTM; CDR2 reads ANQGSEA. The CDR3 consists of 15 residues. Sequenced material: peripheral blood mononuclear cells (PBMCs), taken before the fourth cycle of nivolumab. The sequence was obtained from a human donor with classical Hodgkin lymphoma. The V and J genes are TRBV29-1 and TRBJ2-1; 7 nucleotides align to TRBD2. The CDR3 nucleotides are TGCAACGCCAAGGCTGGACTAGAGGGCTACAATGAGCAGTTCTTC. It is translated as CNAKAGLEGYNEQFF.